A single sample is the source of the 23 T cell receptor beta chains below, sequenced in a study of blood T cell repertoires in COVID-19. Repertoires were generated with immunoSEQ multiplex PCR, while TCRdb's copy carries only in-frame clones and drops some. The sample records approximately 130,000 clones, around 78% being singletons. Sequenced: peripheral blood. These receptors were obtained from a human donor in a cohort sampled during active COVID-19.

The V gene is TRBV5-1, the J gene TRBJ1-2; weak D call: TRBD1 (6 bases). Germline assignment: CDR1 SGHRS and CDR2 YFSETQ. The CDR3 extends over 13 amino acids. V gave up 4 bases and J gave up 5 bases, with 12 bases separating them. The CDR3 is CASSPTDSYGYTF. In DNA, the CDR3 is TGCGCCAGCAGCCCGACGGACAGTTATGGCTACACCTTC. Filled out from reference TRBV5-1 and TRBJ1-2, the complete variable domain reads KAGVTQTPRYLIKTRGQQVTLSCSPISGHRSVSWYQQTPGQGLQFLFEYFSETQRNKGNFPGRFSGRQFSNSRSEMNVSTLELGDSALYLCASSPTDSYGYTFGSGTRLTVV.

V gene TRBV9 combines with J gene TRBJ1-1; 10 positions match TRBD1. This CDR3 comprises 12 residues. Trimming removed 7 bases from V and 7 bases from J; junction bases left unmatched: 4. CDR1 and CDR2 from the germline V gene are SGDLS and YYNGEE. The CDR3 DNA is TGTGCCAGCGACGGACAGGGGGGTGAAGCTTTCTTT. It yields the protein CASDGQGGEAFF.

This rearrangement joins TRBV7-8 to TRBJ1-6, with 9 positions matching TRBD1. The CDR3 sequence is 15 residues long. CDR1 is SGHVS and CDR2 is FQNEAQ in the germline V gene. Germline trimming cut 5 bases from V and 7 bases from J; bases unmatched to any gene: 6. For the CDR3, the DNA is TGTGCCAGCAGCCCCTCCGGGACAGGGAATTCACCCCTCCACTTT. Encoded protein: CASSPSGTGNSPLHF.

Comments on this clone: The sample contains more than one DNA sequence encoding this CDR3. The V call is TRBV30, the J call TRBJ1-3; no reliable D call. The V end was cut by 5 bases, the J end by 2 bases, with 10 bases between. CDR1 and CDR2 from the germline V gene are GTSNPN and SVGIG (reference sequence). The CDR3 is 13 residues long. The CDR3 nucleotides are TGTGCCTGGGACCGGAGAACTGGAAACACCATATATTTT. Translation: CAWDRRTGNTIYF. The full variable domain, in which reference TRBV30 and TRBJ1-3 provide the parts outside the CDR3, is SQTIHQWPATLVQPVGSPLSLECTVEGTSNPNLYWYRQAAGRGLQLLFYSVGIGQISSEVPQNLSASRPQDRQFILSSKKLLLSDSGFYLCAWDRRTGNTIYFGEGSWLTVV.

This clone was counted between two and nine times. The chain joins TRBV5-6 to TRBJ1-5, with 7 nucleotides matching TRBD1. CDR3 length: 17 amino acids. Germline assignment: CDR1 SGHDT and CDR2 YYEEEE. The trim removed 1 base at V and 2 bases at J, leaving 9 bases unmatched. As DNA, the CDR3 is TGTGCCAGCAGCTTGTCGTCTAGGGGGCTGGGCAATCAGCCCCAGCATTTT. It codes for CASSLSSRGLGNQPQHF. The full variable domain, rest sourced from reference TRBV5-6 and TRBJ1-5, is DAGVTQSPTHLIKTRGQQVTLRCSPKSGHDTVSWYQQALGQGPQFIFQYYEEEERQRGNFPDRFSGHQFPNYSSELNVNALLLGDSALYLCASSLSSRGLGNQPQHFGDGTRLSIL.

The chain combines TRBV4-1 with TRBJ2-5; a weak D match, TRBD1 (6 bases). Trimming took off 6 bases at V and 3 bases at J, with 14 bases between the two ends. This CDR3 has 14 amino acids. In germline, CDR1 is MGHRA, CDR2 YSYEKL. CDR3 coding DNA: TGCGCCAGCAGTCCAACAGGGCCGAAAGAGACCCAGTACTTC. Translating it yields CASSPTGPKETQYF.

The chain links TRBV29-1 to TRBJ2-7; 8 bases agree with TRBD2. CDR1 and CDR2 (germline): SQVTM, ANQGSEA. The CDR3 sequence is 16 residues long. The ends lost 3 bases at V and 5 bases at J; junction bases unmatched: 15. The DNA of the CDR3 is TGCAGCGTTGAGAATGGCGGGGGGTCCCTCGGGAACGAGCAGTACTTC. This encodes CSVENGGGSLGNEQYF.

The chain employs TRBV25-1 and TRBJ2-5; 11 bases line up with TRBD2. CDR3 length: 14 residues. Germline V gene sequence: CDR1 MGHDK, CDR2 SYGVNS. V gave up 7 bases and J gave up 3 bases; unmatched junction bases: 4. CDR3 nucleotide sequence: TGTGCCAGCACCCTAGCGGGGGGTAAAGAGACCCAGTACTTC. Translating it yields CASTLAGGKETQYF. Full variable domain (remainder filled in from reference TRBV25-1 and TRBJ2-5): EADIYQTPRYLVIGTGKKITLECSQTMGHDKMYWYQQDPGMELHLIHYSYGVNSTEKGDLSSESTVSRIRTEHFPLTLESARPSHTSQYLCASTLAGGKETQYFGPGTRLLVL.

The J gene is TRBJ1-6, the V gene TRBV3-1 (or the pseudogene TRBV3-2); D may be TRBD1 (5 bases). V was shortened by 6 bases and J by 4 bases, with 13 bases between the two germline ends. Germline lookup yields CDR1 LGHDT and CDR2 YNNKEL (reference sequence). This CDR3 is built from 15 residues. The CDR3 DNA is TGTGCCAGCAGGGACACTGAGTTATATAATTCACCCCTCCACTTT. Amino acids: CASRDTELYNSPLHF.

This chain links TRBV9 with TRBJ2-2; TRBD1 agrees at 7 bases. Germline trimming cut 0 bases from V and 7 bases from J; bases unmatched to any gene: 12. Germline loops: CDR1 SGDLS, CDR2 YYNGEE. CDR3 length equals 17 residues. CDR3 in DNA: TGTGCCAGCAGCGTAGAGGTCCGACAGGGTCTCAGCGGGGAGCTGTTTTTT. Encoded protein: CASSVEVRQGLSGELFF.

J is TRBJ2-5 and V is TRBV19, with TRBD2 matching 8 bases. This CDR3 is 13 amino acids long. V was clipped by 4 bases and J by 5 bases; unmatched bases: 3. The germline CDR1 and CDR2 sequences are LNHDA and SQIVND (reference sequence). CDR3 amino acids: CASSSGGRETQYF. The CDR3 DNA sequence: TGTGCCAGTAGTAGCGGGGGGCGGGAGACCCAGTACTTC. Full variable domain (rest looked up from reference TRBV19 and TRBJ2-5): DGGITQSPKYLFRKEGQNVTLSCEQNLNHDAMYWYRQDPGQGLRLIYYSQIVNDFQKGDIAEGYSVSREKKESFPLTVTSAQKNPTAFYLCASSSGGRETQYFGPGTRLLVL.

The chain combines TRBV7-3 with TRBJ2-7, with 9 bases fitting TRBD2. Germline CDR1 SGHTA, CDR2 FQGTGA. The J segment lost 6 bases and the V segment lost 5 bases, leaving 8 bases of the junction unmatched. This CDR3 contains 14 residues. The CDR3 region is CASSRTGTSFEQYF. CDR3 DNA: TGTGCCAGCAGCAGAACCGGGACTAGCTTCGAGCAGTACTTC. Complete variable domain (other parts from reference TRBV7-3 and TRBJ2-7): GAGVSQTPSNKVTEKGKYVELRCDPISGHTALYWYRQSLGQGPEFLIYFQGTGAADDSGLPNDRFFAVRPEGSVSTLKIQRTERGDSAVYLCASSRTGTSFEQYFGPGTRLTVT.

This clone has more than one count but fewer than ten. The chain couples TRBV14 to TRBJ1-1; D gene uncertain. CDR1 and CDR2 from the germline V gene are SGHDN and FVKESK. The CDR3 consists of 17 residues. V lost 0 bases to trimming and J lost 0 bases, with 14 bases between them. The CDR3 nucleotides are TGTGCCAGCAGCCAAGATGGTCTTTGGGCAATGAACACTGAAGCTTTCTTT. Translated, it gives CASSQDGLWAMNTEAFF. The full variable domain, in which reference TRBV14 and TRBJ1-1 provide the parts outside the CDR3, is EAGVTQFPSHSVIEKGQTVTLRCDPISGHDNLYWYRRVMGKEIKFLLHFVKESKQDESGMPNNRFLAERTGGTYSTLKVQPAELEDSGVYFCASSQDGLWAMNTEAFFGQGTRLTVV.

The chain carries TRBV11-2 and TRBJ1-2; 7 bases agree with TRBD1. The CDR3 has 13 amino acids. Germline V gene sequence: CDR1 SGHAT, CDR2 FQNNGV. Losses at the gene ends were 5 bases for V and 5 bases for J; bases not matched to a gene: 5. This chain's CDR3 is CASSGQDLYGYTF. The DNA of the CDR3 is TGTGCCAGCAGCGGACAGGATTTGTATGGCTACACCTTC.

Only one count was recorded for this clone. The V and J genes are TRBV27 and TRBJ1-5; tentative D call: TRBD1 (5 bases). The CDR3 contains 16 residues. V was pared by 0 bases and J by 7 bases, with 16 bases between. Germline V CDR1 and CDR2: MNHEY, SMNVEV (reference sequence). In nucleotides, the CDR3 is TGTGCCAGCAGTTTATCGTGGGTAGGGGCGTTGCAGCCCCAGCATTTT. Residues: CASSLSWVGALQPQHF.

V and J are TRBV29-1 and TRBJ2-7; 10 nucleotides agree with TRBD1. Unmatched junction bases numbered 8, after V lost 7 bases and J lost 2 bases. Germline V gene lookup returns CDR1 SQVTM and CDR2 ANQGSEA. This CDR3 has 14 amino acids. This chain's CDR3 is CSARPGQGTYEQYF. The CDR3 DNA sequence: TGCAGCGCACGGCCGGGACAGGGGACCTACGAGCAGTACTTC.

The rearrangement uses TRBV7-9 and TRBJ2-2; D gene uncertain. This CDR3 spans 17 amino acids. Germline CDR1 reads SEHNR; CDR2 reads FQNEAQ (reference sequence). V shed 3 bases and J shed 0 bases, with 14 bases lying between them. CDR3: CASSFRTQTANTGELFF. The CDR3 DNA sequence: TGTGCCAGCAGCTTCCGAACCCAGACTGCGAACACCGGGGAGCTGTTTTTT.

This clone was found once. V is TRBV6-5 and J is TRBJ1-4; D is perhaps TRBD1 (5 bases). V shed 6 bases and J shed 5 bases, with 13 bases lying between them. Germline V gene sequence: CDR1 MNHEY, CDR2 SVGAGI. This CDR3 region has 14 residues. The CDR3 nucleotides read TGTGCCAGCAGAACCGGGACTCCCAATGAAAAACTGTTTTTT. This translates into CASRTGTPNEKLFF.

The V call is TRBV7-2, the J call TRBJ2-7; D is unresolved. CDR1 and CDR2 (germline): SGHTA, FQGNSA. CDR3 size: 13 residues. V was clipped by 1 base and J by 0 bases, with 4 bases between them. The CDR3 sequence is CASSLGLSYEQYF. The CDR3 DNA follows: TGTGCCAGCAGCTTAGGTCTCTCCTACGAGCAGTACTTC.

The chain couples TRBV19 to TRBJ2-3; a weak D match, TRBD1 (5 bases). V was pared by 7 bases and J by 3 bases, with 11 bases between. The germline gives CDR1 LNHDA, CDR2 SQIVND (reference sequence). The CDR3 totals 13 residues. The CDR3 coding sequence is TGTGCCAGTAAAGGCAGGGATACAGATACGCAGTATTTT. It encodes CASKGRDTDTQYF.

The chain joins TRBV6-6 to TRBJ1-2; D is perhaps TRBD1 (5 bases). The CDR3 length is 13 residues. Germline CDR1 is MNHNY and CDR2 is SVGAGI (reference sequence). V lost 2 bases to trimming and J lost 4 bases, with 8 bases between them. The DNA for the CDR3 is TGTGCCAGCAGTTACGACGGGGGCTATGGCTACACCTTC. Translated: CASSYDGGYGYTF.

This chain joins TRBV13 and TRBJ2-3; D call uncertain. Germline lookup yields CDR1 PRHDT and CDR2 FYEKMQ (reference sequence). The CDR3 has 13 residues. Trimming took 4 bases from V and 6 from J, leaving 11 bases between them. CDR3 region: CASSSPTRDTQYF. The CDR3 region has the DNA TGTGCCAGCAGCTCCCCGACCAGGGATACGCAGTATTTT.

The chain carries TRBV5-1 and TRBJ2-7; 11 bases map to TRBD2. The trim removed 4 bases at V and 4 bases at J, leaving 4 bases unmatched. Germline V gene lookup returns CDR1 SGHRS and CDR2 YFSETQ. The length of the CDR3 is 14 residues. The CDR3 sequence: CASSPGTSGYEQYF. The DNA for the CDR3 is TGCGCCAGCAGCCCCGGGACTAGCGGTTACGAGCAGTACTTC. The full variable domain, with the rest looked up from reference TRBV5-1 and TRBJ2-7, is KAGVTQTPRYLIKTRGQQVTLSCSPISGHRSVSWYQQTPGQGLQFLFEYFSETQRNKGNFPGRFSGRQFSNSRSEMNVSTLELGDSALYLCASSPGTSGYEQYFGPGTRLTVT.